Sequencing of this T cell receptor beta chain was carried out in a study of T cell responses to AZD1222 COVID-19 vaccine. Across the whole study: Timing groups of about 4 and about 12 weeks for second doses were pooled.

The V segment lost 8 bases and the J segment 5 bases; nucleotides outside the gene matches: 2. The CDR3 spans 11 residues. CDR1 and CDR2 from the germline V gene are SEHNR and FQNEAQ (reference sequence). This clone appeared a few times. Its target is not known. Findings and caveats of the study: Epitopes outside B.1.351 and B.1.1.7 mutated regions reportedly drew nearly half of spike TCRs.

Using immunoSEQ multiplex PCR, the repertoire was profiled, and TCRdb retains in-frame clones only, with some absent. Among some 160,000 clones listed, roughly 90% were seen once. The receptor comes from an adult in good health. The starting material was peripheral blood, obtained on day 0 of AZD1222 vaccination. J is TRBJ2-5 and V is TRBV7-9; 7 bases are a match to TRBD1. As DNA, the CDR3 is TGTGCCAGCCAGGGGGAGGAGACCCAGTACTTC. It translates to CASQGEETQYF.